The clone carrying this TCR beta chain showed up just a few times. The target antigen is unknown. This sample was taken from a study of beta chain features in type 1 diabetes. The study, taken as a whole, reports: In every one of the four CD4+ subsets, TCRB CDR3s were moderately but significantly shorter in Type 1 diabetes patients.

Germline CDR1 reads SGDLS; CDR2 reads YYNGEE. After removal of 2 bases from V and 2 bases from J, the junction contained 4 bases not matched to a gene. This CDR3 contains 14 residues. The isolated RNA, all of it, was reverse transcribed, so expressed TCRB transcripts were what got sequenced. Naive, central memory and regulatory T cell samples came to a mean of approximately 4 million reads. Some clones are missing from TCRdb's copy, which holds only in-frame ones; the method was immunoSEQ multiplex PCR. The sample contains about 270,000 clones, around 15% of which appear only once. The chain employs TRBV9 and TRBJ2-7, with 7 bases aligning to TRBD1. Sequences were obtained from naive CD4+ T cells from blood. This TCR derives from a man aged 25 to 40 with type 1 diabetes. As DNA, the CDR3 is TGTGCCAGCAGCGTGACAGGGAAAACCTACGAGCAGTACTTC. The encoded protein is CASSVTGKTYEQYF.